The 31 T cell receptor beta chains in this list originate from one sample, sequenced in a study of Graves' ophthalmopathy and Graves' hyperthyroidism. Investigators amplified TCR beta CDR3 regions from RNA transcripts. First-round RT-PCR employed HTBI primers, with a second-round multiplex PCR after it. TCRdb re-called the multiplex PCR reads through MiXCR, storing one row per CDR3 protein. This sample has around 400,000 distinct CDR3 sequences, with around 21% found just once. Sequences were obtained from peripheral blood. Source of these receptors: a young woman with stable Graves' hyperthyroidism.

This clonotype was counted at least ten times. The J gene is TRBJ2-2, the V gene TRBV6-2 or TRBV6-3; TRBD2 matches at 8 bases. The CDR3 spans 19 residues. Per the germline V gene, CDR1 is MNHEY and CDR2 is SVGEGT. V gave up 6 bases and J gave up 7 bases; unmatched junction bases: 22. For the CDR3, the DNA is TGTGCCAGCAGCGGCATTCGCAGCGGGAGACAGGTTGCGGTCGGGGAGCTGTTTTTT. It specifies CASSGIRSGRQVAVGELFF.

The V gene is TRBV28, the J gene TRBJ2-5, with 14 positions matching TRBD2. Germline assignment: CDR1 MDHEN and CDR2 SYDVKM. The J segment lost 5 bases and the V segment lost 4 bases, leaving 12 bases of the junction unmatched. The CDR3 consists of 18 residues. For the CDR3, the DNA is TGTGCCAGCAGTTACCGGGGGACTAGCGGGAGCAGCCGTGAGACCCAGTACTTC. This gives the protein CASSYRGTSGSSRETQYF.

This clonotype was found many times. The chain joins TRBV20-1 to TRBJ2-6; D is possibly TRBD2 (6 bases). Looked up from germline, CDR1 is DFQATT and CDR2 is SNEGSKA (reference sequence). V was shortened by 6 bases and J by 0 bases, with 15 bases between the two germline ends. There are 16 residues in the CDR3. CDR3 coding DNA: TGCAGTGCCGAAGGAGGGGCCGTCTCTGGGGCCAACGTCCTGACTTTC. Its protein product is CSAEGGAVSGANVLTF.

This clonotype was seen only a few times. This chain uses TRBV19 with TRBJ1-1; D is possibly TRBD1 (5 bases). The CDR3 has 16 residues. V lost 5 bases and J lost 5, with 21 bases in between. Per the germline V gene, CDR1 is LNHDA and CDR2 is SQIVND (reference sequence). This chain's CDR3 is CASSYRPGLRGTEAFF. The CDR3 DNA follows: TGTGCCAGTAGTTACCGCCCGGGACTCCGGGGGACTGAAGCTTTCTTT.

Many counts were recorded for this clonotype. In DNA, the CDR3 is TGTGCCAGCAGCTTATCTCCGGGGGGGGTAGGCTATGGCTACACCTTC. Protein: CASSLSPGGVGYGYTF. The chain links TRBV7-9 to TRBJ1-2, with a tentative D call TRBD1 (5 bases). Germline CDR1 SEHNR, CDR2 FQNEAQ (reference sequence). V was trimmed by 2 bases and J by 4 bases, leaving 17 bases between them. The CDR3 extends over 16 amino acids.

V usage is TRBV28 and J usage is TRBJ1-1; TRBD1 matches 10 bases. Germline V CDR1 and CDR2: MDHEN, SYDVKM. With V trimmed by 3 bases and J by 6 bases, 10 bases remained unmatched. The CDR3 sequence is 16 residues long. The CDR3, as DNA: TGTGCCAGCAGTTTGCCTCGGGACAGGGGCTCCCCTGAAGCTTTCTTT. Its translation is CASSLPRDRGSPEAFF.

The CDR3 loop is CASSPPPAGVTGELFF. The CDR3 nucleotides are TGTGCCAGCTCACCACCGCCAGCGGGAGTCACCGGGGAGCTGTTTTTT. The V and J genes are TRBV18 and TRBJ2-2; TRBD2 agrees at 8 bases. Germline V gene sequence: CDR1 KGHSH, CDR2 LQKENI. The CDR3 totals 16 residues. With V trimmed by 0 bases and J by 4 bases, 4 bases remained unmatched. The full variable domain, completed using reference TRBV18 and TRBJ2-2, is NAGVMQNPRHLVRRRGQEARLRCSPMKGHSHVYWYRQLPEEGLKFMVYLQKENIIDESGMPKERFSAEFPKEGPSILRIQQVVRGDSAAYFCASSPPPAGVTGELFFGEGSRLTVL.

V is TRBV6-1 and J is TRBJ2-5; 8 bases agree with TRBD1. The V and J ends lost 5 bases and 5 bases, in that order; junction bases with no gene match: 13. Germline V gene lookup returns CDR1 MNHNS and CDR2 SASEGT. The CDR3 loop spans 16 amino acids. CDR3 in amino acids: CASSLRPGQGSETQYF. For the CDR3, the DNA is TGTGCCAGCAGTCTCAGGCCCGGACAGGGCAGCGAGACCCAGTACTTC.

This clonotype came up many times. For the CDR3, the DNA is TGCGCCAGCAGCTTGAGGGGACAAGCCAAAAACATTCAGTACTTC. It yields the protein CASSLRGQAKNIQYF. This chain joins TRBV5-1 and TRBJ2-4; D may be TRBD1 (6 bases). Germline CDR1 and CDR2: SGHRS and YFSETQ. CDR3 length: 15 amino acids. V lost 1 base, J lost 0 bases, and 8 bases lay in between.

This clonotype was recorded at least ten times. CDR3 sequence: CASRQGHENTEAFF. CDR3 DNA: TGTGCCAGCAGACAAGGACACGAGAACACTGAAGCTTTCTTT. This sequence joins TRBV12-3 or TRBV12-4 and TRBJ1-1; D possibly corresponds to TRBD1 (5 bases). This CDR3 region has 14 residues. With 6 bases removed from V and 1 base from J, the gap between germline ends came to 12 bases.

This clonotype was counted between two and nine times. This chain links TRBV27 with TRBJ2-4, with a weak D call TRBD1 (5 bases). This CDR3 has 13 residues. Germline-derived CDR1 and CDR2 are MNHEY and SMNVEV (reference sequence). Deletions cut 7 bases from V and 6 bases from J, with 13 bases between. The CDR3 reads CASMDIVSNIQYF. As DNA, the CDR3 is TGTGCCAGCATGGACATTGTTTCAAACATTCAGTACTTC.

At least ten counts were recorded for this clonotype. The chain links TRBV6-5 to TRBJ1-5; 8 bases are shared with TRBD1. Germline CDR1 MNHEY, CDR2 SVGAGI. With V trimmed by 4 bases and J by 2 bases, 7 bases remained unmatched. This CDR3 is 16 amino acids long. CDR3 protein: CASSSQGAGGNQPQHF. The CDR3 coding sequence is TGTGCCAGCAGTTCCCAGGGGGCGGGGGGCAATCAGCCCCAGCATTTT.

This clonotype was seen at least ten times. The genes are TRBV15 and TRBJ1-1, with 7 positions matching TRBD1. Trimming at V came to 5 bases and at J to 1 base, leaving 10 bases not matched to a gene. The length of the CDR3 is 16 residues. CDR1 is LNHNV and CDR2 is YYDKDF in the germline V gene (reference sequence). The CDR3 DNA reads as TGTGCCACCAGCGGACCCGGACAGGAACCGAACACTGAAGCTTTCTTT. As protein: CATSGPGQEPNTEAFF.

The table lists this clonotype with many counts. This chain joins TRBV27 and TRBJ2-7; no reliable D call. With 0 bases removed from V and 2 bases from J, the gap between germline ends came to 14 bases. This CDR3 is built from 16 residues. Germline assignment: CDR1 MNHEY and CDR2 SMNVEV (reference sequence). Written as DNA, the CDR3 is TGTGCCAGCAGTTTATCGATTGGGCACACACCCTACGAGCAGTACTTC. Translation: CASSLSIGHTPYEQYF.

This clonotype showed up many times. V and J are TRBV6-5 and TRBJ2-5; tentatively, D is TRBD2 (5 bases). Trimming removed 6 bases from V and 4 bases from J, with 15 bases in between. Germline values: CDR1 MNHEY, CDR2 SVGAGI. This CDR3 contains 14 residues. The CDR3 spells CASRRVGVGETQYF. The CDR3 DNA follows: TGTGCCAGCAGGAGGGTTGGAGTGGGAGAGACCCAGTACTTC.

In this sample, this clonotype turned up many times. The chain's CDR3 is CASKASGSIRNYEQYF. The DNA of the CDR3 is TGTGCCAGCAAGGCTAGCGGGAGTATCCGGAACTACGAGCAGTACTTC. The V call is TRBV28, the J call TRBJ2-7; 10 nucleotides line up with TRBD2. The CDR3 runs to 16 residues. Germline V gives CDR1 MDHEN, CDR2 SYDVKM. The V gene end was trimmed by 7 bases and the J gene end by 3 bases; junction bases not matched to a gene: 12.

This clonotype was recorded many times. The CDR3 ends on some other residue instead of the conserved phenylalanine or tryptophan, so this is likely a read error. Because the CDR3's place on the DNA is in doubt, the DNA is left out and the CDR3 is given as listed by TCRdb. The chain has TRBV28 and TRBJ1-2; the tabulated D call, TRBD1, remains unverified against the DNA. Inclusive of both ends, the CDR3 amounts to 13 amino acids. CDR1 MDHEN and CDR2 SYDVKM come from the germline V gene. The CDR3 loop reads CASSLPHTSPIIG.

This clonotype was counted ten times or more. A read error may produce the germline difference seen at one junction end. The V and J genes are TRBV19 and TRBJ2-5; possibly TRBD1 for D (5 bases). This CDR3 has 13 amino acids. Germline CDR1 and CDR2: LNHDA and SQIVND (reference sequence). Here the CDR3 reads CASSIPGLETQHF. The CDR3 DNA reads as TGTGCCAGTAGTATACCAGGGTTGGAGACCCAGCACTTC.

Worth noting for this clonotype: A much larger clone differs by one base, so this may be a read error. V usage is TRBV5-1 and J usage is TRBJ1-2; tentative D call: TRBD1 (5 bases). The CDR3 is 12 amino acids. Germline V gene data show CDR1 as SGHRS and CDR2 as YFSETQ. For the CDR3, the DNA is TGCGCCAGCAGCTACCAGGGAGATGGCTACTCCTTC. Translating it yields CASSYQGDGYSF.

This clonotype was counted at least ten times. In DNA, the CDR3 is TGTGCCAGCAGGCGGGCGGGGGATTCCTACGAGCAGTACTTC. It encodes CASRRAGDSYEQYF. The genes are TRBV27 and TRBJ2-7; 7 bases are a match to TRBD2. Germline assignment: CDR1 MNHEY and CDR2 SMNVEV (reference sequence). V shed 6 bases and J 1 base; nucleotides not matched to a gene: 6. CDR3 length: 14 amino acids.

This clonotype was recorded at least ten times. It is likely a read error, because the conserved phenylalanine at the end of the CDR3 is missing. It is unclear where the CDR3 begins or ends on the DNA, so no DNA is shown, and the CDR3 is as TCRdb lists it. The J gene is TRBJ1-1, the V gene TRBV6-1; the table names TRBD1, a call not compared with the DNA. Per germline, CDR1 MNHNS and CDR2 SASEGT. The CDR3 has 11 residues if both end residues are counted. The CDR3 sequence is CASSEGTGAFR.

This clonotype was counted ten times or more. The CDR3, as DNA: TGTGCCAGCACCTCGACAGGGTCCTACGAGCAGTACTTC. Protein: CASTSTGSYEQYF. The rearrangement joins TRBV25-1 to TRBJ2-7; 7 bases fit TRBD1. CDR3 length equals 13 residues. Germline V gene lookup returns CDR1 MGHDK and CDR2 SYGVNS. Losses at the gene ends were 7 bases for V and 1 base for J; bases not matched to a gene: 4.

This clonotype was recorded many times. This sequence joins TRBV12-3 or TRBV12-4 and TRBJ2-4, with a possible D match to TRBD2 (5 bases). The CDR3 is 15 residues long. Trimming left V 1 base short and J 5 bases short, with 12 bases between. The CDR3 DNA sequence: TGTGCCAGCAGTTTAGTAGGAGGTTTCGAAAACATTCAGTACTTC. Translating it yields CASSLVGGFENIQYF.

The chain employs TRBV6-1 and TRBJ2-7; 7 bases are a match to TRBD1. The germline CDR1 and CDR2 sequences are MNHNS and SASEGT. The length of the CDR3 is 13 residues. The V gene end was trimmed by 3 bases and the J gene end by 4 bases; junction bases not matched to a gene: 3. Here the CDR3 reads CASSDGRGYEQYF. The CDR3 nucleotides are TGTGCCAGCAGTGACGGCAGGGGGTACGAGCAGTACTTC.

In its sample, this clonotype was seen a few times. V gene TRBV20-1 combines with J gene TRBJ2-2; D is unclear. The V and J ends lost 4 bases and 1 base respectively, with 7 bases between them. Per the germline V gene, CDR1 is DFQATT and CDR2 is SNEGSKA (reference sequence). The CDR3 has 13 amino acids. CDR3 region: CSAIDGNTGELFF. In DNA, the CDR3 is TGCAGTGCTATTGACGGGAACACCGGGGAGCTGTTTTTT.

The CDR3 spells CATSFYGYTF. The CDR3, as DNA: TGTGCCACCTCGTTTTATGGCTACACCTTC. The V and J genes are TRBV12-3 or TRBV12-4 and TRBJ1-2, with D uncertain. The CDR3 runs 10 residues. The V gene lost 10 bases and the J gene lost 5 bases, with 8 bases spanning the gap.

This clonotype was seen at least ten times. The V and J genes are TRBV7-2 and TRBJ2-3; D possibly corresponds to TRBD2 (5 bases). The CDR3 sequence is 13 residues long. Trimming shortened V by 5 bases and J by 4 bases, and 10 bases separated the two germline ends. Germline-derived CDR1 and CDR2 are SGHTA and FQGNSA. CDR3 coding DNA: TGTGCCAGCAGCGGGAGTGGCGCAGATACGCAGTATTTT. Amino acid sequence: CASSGSGADTQYF.

V is TRBV25-1 and J is TRBJ1-6; D gene unclear. Trimming stripped 4 bases from V and 6 bases from J, with 13 bases between. CDR1 is MGHDK and CDR2 is SYGVNS in the germline V gene. The CDR3 consists of 15 residues. As DNA, the CDR3 is TGTGCCAGCAGTGGGATCGCTTTTGGTAATTCACCCCTCCACTTT. Its translation is CASSGIAFGNSPLHF. The full variable domain, rest sourced from reference TRBV25-1 and TRBJ1-6, is EADIYQTPRYLVIGTGKKITLECSQTMGHDKMYWYQQDPGMELHLIHYSYGVNSTEKGDLSSESTVSRIRTEHFPLTLESARPSHTSQYLCASSGIAFGNSPLHFGNGTRLTVT.

The chain carries TRBV2 and TRBJ2-5; D gene ambiguous. CDR1 is SNHLY, CDR2 FYNNEI, per germline. V was shortened by 7 bases and J by 5 bases, with 14 bases between the two germline ends. The CDR3 is made up of 13 amino acids. This CDR3 reads CASKAGVSETQYF. CDR3 DNA: TGTGCCAGCAAGGCAGGAGTTTCGGAGACCCAGTACTTC.

There are many counts of this clonotype. This chain connects TRBV12-3 or TRBV12-4 to TRBJ2-2; TRBD2 matches at 7 bases. This CDR3 is built from 15 residues. V trimming: 6 bases; J trimming: 4 bases; junction bases outside the gene matches: 8. CDR3 region: CASSGGGAGTGELFF. CDR3 DNA sequence: TGTGCCAGCAGCGGGGGAGGGGCGGGCACCGGGGAGCTGTTTTTT.

This clonotype was observed a few times. This rearrangement joins TRBV28 to TRBJ2-5; 7 positions agree with TRBD2. Germline lookup yields CDR1 MDHEN and CDR2 SYDVKM. This CDR3 region has 16 residues. V gave up 6 bases and J gave up 5 bases; unmatched junction bases: 15. The CDR3 DNA is TGTGCCAGCAGCCACGGTCGGCGGGAGCTCAGGGAGACCCAGTACTTC. Protein sequence: CASSHGRRELRETQYF.